The 9 T cell receptor beta chains presented below share a single source sample, sequenced in a study of blood T cell repertoires in COVID-19. Clones were sequenced by immunoSEQ multiplex PCR, and TCRdb holds only the in-frame ones, with some missing. This sample has some 240,000 clones, with 90% to 95% found just once. What was sequenced was peripheral blood. The origin of the receptors is a man aged 55 to 70 with COVID-19, enrolled during active disease.

This sequence joins TRBV24-1 and TRBJ2-2, with TRBD1 identical over 11 bases. CDR1 and CDR2 from the germline V gene are KGHDR and SFDVKD. CDR3 length equals 15 residues. V trimming: 9 bases; J trimming: 4 bases; junction bases outside the gene matches: 6. The CDR3 spells CATQLGQGVTGELFF. The CDR3 DNA sequence: TGTGCCACCCAACTGGGACAGGGGGTCACCGGGGAGCTGTTTTTT.

The rearrangement links TRBV7-8 to TRBJ1-2; TRBD1 matches 8 bases. Germline CDR1 is SGHVS and CDR2 is FQNEAQ. CDR3 length equals 13 residues. With V trimmed by 6 bases and J by 4 bases, 4 bases remained unmatched. CDR3 nucleotide sequence: TGTGCCAGCAGTCATGACAGGGGCTATGGCTACACCTTC. Translated, it gives CASSHDRGYGYTF.

The chain carries TRBV5-6 and TRBJ1-5; possibly TRBD1 for D (6 bases). The V end lost 5 bases, the J end lost 3 bases, and 12 bases lay between the germline ends. CDR1 is SGHDT, CDR2 YYEEEE, per germline. The CDR3 spans 14 residues. The CDR3 loop reads CASSSRGYNQPQHF. The CDR3, as DNA: TGTGCCAGCAGTAGCAGGGGATACAATCAGCCCCAGCATTTT.

The V call is TRBV19, the J call TRBJ2-2; 7 nucleotides align to TRBD1. This CDR3 has 19 amino acids. The germline gives CDR1 LNHDA, CDR2 SQIVND (reference sequence). The trim removed 3 bases at V and 5 bases at J, leaving 18 bases unmatched. CDR3 coding DNA: TGTGCCAGTAGTATCCTCATTACAGGGGCGCCAATAGGGACCGGGGAGCTGTTTTTT. Protein product: CASSILITGAPIGTGELFF.

This CDR3 reads CASSLGPRVSVNQPQHF. The CDR3, as DNA: TGTGCCAGCAGCTTGGGTCCCAGGGTCAGCGTCAATCAGCCCCAGCATTTT. The genes are TRBV5-5 and TRBJ1-5; D perhaps matches TRBD1 (5 bases). The V gene's germline CDR1 is SGHKS and CDR2 YYEKEE (reference sequence). The CDR3 loop spans 17 amino acids. Trimming removed 0 bases at V and 3 bases at J, with 16 bases between.

The chain couples TRBV18 to TRBJ1-1, with a tentative D call TRBD1 (5 bases). The V and J ends lost 2 bases and 3 bases respectively, with 13 bases between them. From germline, CDR1 is KGHSH and CDR2 LQKENI. The CDR3 totals 15 residues. The CDR3 region has the DNA TGTGCCAGCTCACCAGTAGCAGGGAGGGACACTGAAGCTTTCTTT. Amino acid sequence: CASSPVAGRDTEAFF.

This chain connects TRBV4-1 to TRBJ2-1; 8 bases agree with TRBD2. Losses at the gene ends were 3 bases for V and 3 bases for J; bases not matched to a gene: 1. Germline V lookup: CDR1 MGHRA, CDR2 YSYEKL. The CDR3 is 14 amino acids. CDR3 region: CASSQTSVYNEQFF. The CDR3 DNA follows: TGCGCCAGCAGCCAGACTAGCGTCTACAATGAGCAGTTCTTC.

This chain uses TRBV25-1 with TRBJ2-4; weak D call: TRBD1 (6 bases). Germline V gene sequence: CDR1 MGHDK, CDR2 SYGVNS. The ends were cut back, 4 bases at V and 5 bases at J, with 12 bases in the middle. The CDR3 has 14 residues. CDR3 region: CASSAQGMENIQYF. The CDR3 coding sequence is TGTGCCAGCAGTGCACAGGGTATGGAAAACATTCAGTACTTC.

This clone showed up just once. The junction shows a germline mismatch at one end, possibly a read error. This sequence joins TRBV18 and TRBJ2-7, with TRBD1 identical over 12 bases. This CDR3 spans 16 amino acids. Germline V gene sequence: CDR1 KGHSH, CDR2 LQKENI. The CDR3 nucleotides read TGTGCCAGCACACCCATGGGACAGGGGGCGCGAAACGAGCAGTACTTC. Its protein product is CASTPMGQGARNEQYF. The entire variable domain, with the rest obtained from reference TRBV18 and TRBJ2-7, is as follows: NAGVMQNPRHLVRRRGQEARLRCSPMKGHSHVYWYRQLPEEGLKFMVYLQKENIIDESGMPKERFSAEFPKEGPSILRIQQVVRGDSAAYFCASTPMGQGARNEQYFGPGTRLTVT.